A selection of T cell receptor beta chains follows, all from one sample in a study of blood T cell repertoires in COVID-19. Sequencing used immunoSEQ multiplex PCR; TCRdb keeps in-frame clones, though not all of them. The sample gives approximately 140,000 clones, approximately 88% of which show up once; around 26% is in the top ten. Material: peripheral blood. These receptors were collected from a human donor in a cohort sampled during active COVID-19. Each CDR3 is given with its conserved first and last residue. Each record gives: V gene, J gene, D gene, clone size, CDR3 DNA, CDR3 protein. A D gene is named only where the DNA matches it firmly. The size field is filled for only some rows; it gives once, few, many or a size class.

TRBV7-6	TRBJ1-1	.	.	TGTGCCAGCAGCCCTAGACAAGGGGAAGGCGCTGAAGCTTTCTTT	CASSPRQGEGAEAFF
TRBV19	TRBJ2-3	TRBD2	.	TGTGCCAGTAGTGTACCCGCAGGAGCGGGGTTTGATACGCAGTATTTT	CASSVPAGAGFDTQYF
TRBV15	TRBJ1-2	TRBD1	.	TGTGCCACCAGCATCTGGGGGACAGGGGTCGGCTACACCTTC	CATSIWGTGVGYTF
TRBV12-3/TRBV12-4	TRBJ2-3	.	.	TGTGCCAGCAGTTTGGGGGCTGAAGATACGCAGTATTTT	CASSLGAEDTQYF
TRBV9	TRBJ2-1	.	.	TGTGCCAGCAGCGTAGGGAGCTCCTACAATGAGCAGTTCTTC	CASSVGSSYNEQFF
TRBV27	TRBJ2-3	TRBD2	.	TGTGCCAGCAGGGTGGGACTAGCGTTCACAGATACGCAGTATTTT	CASRVGLAFTDTQYF
TRBV4-3	TRBJ2-1	.	.	TGCGCCAGCAGCCAAGATGGAGGACAGCCCTACAATGAGCAGTTCTTC	CASSQDGGQPYNEQFF
TRBV25-1	TRBJ1-1	.	.	TGTGCCAGCAGCGGCGTAGGGGCTGAAGCTTTCTTT	CASSGVGAEAFF
TRBV19	TRBJ1-2	.	.	TGTGCCAGTAGTATTGAGGTTTACTATGGCTACACCTTC	CASSIEVYYGYTF
TRBV11-1	TRBJ1-2	.	.	TGTGCCAGCAGCCCAGGCCGGGGGTCTAACTATGGCTACACCTTC	CASSPGRGSNYGYTF
TRBV5-1	TRBJ1-2	TRBD1	few	TGCGCCAGCAGCTTCGACGGTAGACAGGGGCGGGATGGCTACACCTTC	CASSFDGRQGRDGYTF
TRBV15	TRBJ1-4	TRBD1	.	TGTGCCACCAGCAGTACAGGGGCGTTAACTAATGAAAAACTGTTTTTT	CATSSTGALTNEKLFF
TRBV10-3	TRBJ1-6	TRBD1	.	TGTGCCACCGGGCCGGAGGGACAGTATAATTCACCCCTCCACTTT	CATGPEGQYNSPLHF
TRBV3-1/TRBV3-2	TRBJ1-2	.	.	TGTGCCAGCAGCCAGGGGGCCTATGGCTACACCTTC	CASSQGAYGYTF
TRBV11-2	TRBJ2-7	.	.	TGTGCCAGCAGCCTCGGAGCCGGGGCCTACGAGCAGTACTTC	CASSLGAGAYEQYF
TRBV11-2	TRBJ1-1	TRBD1	.	TGTGCCAGCAGCTTCTCGACAGGGATGAACACTGAAGCTTTCTTT	CASSFSTGMNTEAFF
TRBV6-1	TRBJ1-6	.	.	TGTGCCAGCAGTGAACCTACAGATTATAATTCACCCCTCCACTTT	CASSEPTDYNSPLHF
TRBV9	TRBJ2-1	.	.	TGTGCCAGCAGCGTAGTTACGGGGAATGAGCAGTTCTTC	CASSVVTGNEQFF